Listed below are T cell receptor beta chains from one sample, sequenced in a study of Ad26.COV2.S vaccination and SARS-CoV-2 variants. Generated by immunoSEQ multiplex PCR, the TCRdb table keeps only in-frame clones and is missing some. The sample holds under 150,000 clones; roughly 88% are singletons and the top ten take around 5%. The sample in question was peripheral blood, obtained after recovery from COVID-19. The receptors originated from a human donor who had recovered from COVID-19. Each CDR3 is given with its conserved first and last residue. Fields, in order: J gene, V gene, CDR3 protein.

>TRBJ1-1|TRBV28
CASSLLAVNTEAFF
>TRBJ1-5|TRBV18
CASSVDSPTLNQPQHF
>TRBJ2-3|TRBV27
CASGRTSGQSTDTQYF
>TRBJ1-6|TRBV6-5
CASSYTRDSLSPLHF
>TRBJ2-1|TRBV27
CASRALGGNSYNEQFF
>TRBJ1-1|TRBV14
CASTRDWNTEAFF
>TRBJ1-1|TRBV5-1
CASGGSGEAFF
>TRBJ2-5|TRBV24-1
CATSVGGQRDKQETQYF
>TRBJ1-6|TRBV25-1
CASSESSGGISNSPLHF
>TRBJ2-1|TRBV2
CASSPKTSGRNEQFF
>TRBJ1-1|TRBV19
CASSDTGRSEAFF
>TRBJ1-2|TRBV7-9
CASSPDGNYGYTF
>TRBJ1-5|TRBV7-9
CASSFYGASGNQPQHF
>TRBJ2-2|TRBV12-3/TRBV12-4
CASITGGTGELFF
>TRBJ1-1|TRBV7-2
CASSLEGRGLNTEAFF
>TRBJ2-1|TRBV7-9
CASSDNNEQFF
>TRBJ1-2|TRBV19
CASYNTGGGTNGYTF
>TRBJ2-1|TRBV3-1/TRBV3-2
CASSQGLPRQAYNEQFF
>TRBJ1-6|TRBV19
CASSTRDNNSPLHF
>TRBJ2-7|TRBV11-2
CASSLEYEQYF
>TRBJ1-3|TRBV18
CASSLTVPLGNTIYF
>TRBJ1-6|TRBV28
CASSLSPPREPLHF
>TRBJ1-5|TRBV28
CASSRDPTGGDNQPQHF
>TRBJ2-7|TRBV25-1
CASSEWVEEQYF
>TRBJ2-7|TRBV28
CASRKGVSYEQYF
>TRBJ2-3|TRBV2
CASSEPAGGYFLTQYF
>TRBJ2-4|TRBV15
CATSRVRENIQYF
>TRBJ1-2|TRBV3-1/TRBV3-2
CASSHRGKEFGYTF
>TRBJ2-3|TRBV13
CASSPGQVSTDTQYF
>TRBJ1-5|TRBV7-2
CASSLVWTGGGQPQHF
>TRBJ1-5|TRBV16
CASSHLGASNQPQHF
>TRBJ2-5|TRBV27
CASSRSHGAETQYF
>TRBJ2-1|TRBV7-2
CASSLLAGGYNEQFF
>TRBJ1-1|TRBV7-8
CASSLALGMKRAKRTEAFF
>TRBJ2-7|TRBV14
CASSQWTGARSYEQYF
>TRBJ2-6|TRBV19
CASRPVLVRAASGANVLTF
>TRBJ1-4|TRBV6-5
CASRQAGGNEKLFF
>TRBJ1-1|TRBV29-1
CSVYRGTEAFF
>TRBJ2-5|TRBV2
CASSRRLAGDGQETQYF
>TRBJ1-1|TRBV4-3
CASSQDLPGQGAPAFF
>TRBJ2-7|TRBV7-8
CASSPRAGGAYEQYF
>TRBJ1-5|TRBV7-2
CASSLQGSGQPQHF
>TRBJ2-3|TRBV5-1
CASSLGLAGGDTQYF
>TRBJ2-1|TRBV2
CASSEASGGSSGGNEQFF
>TRBJ2-5|TRBV14
CASSQDSWETQYF
>TRBJ1-2|TRBV12-3/TRBV12-4
CASSFRGGYGYTF
>TRBJ2-7|TRBV28
CASSSYDDAYEQYF
>TRBJ2-1|TRBV28
CASGDRHEQFF
>TRBJ1-1|TRBV19
CASSAWGQGVTEAFF
>TRBJ1-5|TRBV15
CATSHVQGGNQPQHF
>TRBJ2-7|TRBV5-1
CASSLETGKSYEQYF
>TRBJ2-3|TRBV2
CASSVRDISTDTQYF
>TRBJ1-6|TRBV3-1/TRBV3-2
CASSQERLNSPLHF
>TRBJ2-2|TRBV27
CASSFSAGGAWELFF
>TRBJ1-6|TRBV6-5
CASNGQGGYNSPLHF
>TRBJ1-1|TRBV20-1
CSAMGPTEAFF
>TRBJ1-2|TRBV12-3/TRBV12-4
CASSLDSVYGYTF
>TRBJ1-5|TRBV7-8
CASSLEADRNQPQHF
>TRBJ2-7|TRBV5-1
CASGDEGGLYEQYF